This TCR beta chain was found in a study of blood T cell repertoires in COVID-19. Study-wide background: There were acute and convalescent COVID-19 samples, and they came from the United States, Italy and Spain. From T cells, B-cell-depleted T cells, or PBMCs came the material, which was cDNA or gDNA.

Seattle-derived patients entered the study during active infection and were followed longitudinally. Germline V gives CDR1 SGHRS, CDR2 YFSETQ. This CDR3 spans 16 amino acids. Trimming pared 0 bases from V and 5 bases from J, leaving 15 bases between. Original data processing: Amplification with reference gene primers provided the estimates of nucleated cell counts. Here immunoSEQ multiplex PCR was the method, and the copy in TCRdb shows in-frame clones only, minus some. That table is the source of V, J and clone size, and D and trimming were worked out from the DNA. Among nearly 45,000 clones listed, 80% to 90% were seen once.

The material sequenced was peripheral blood. This TCR was recovered from a man between 40 and 49 years old with COVID-19, enrolled during active disease. The rearrangement joins TRBV5-1 to TRBJ2-1; weak D call: TRBD2 (5 bases). This chain's CDR3 is CASSLDPGSRDNEQFF. The CDR3 DNA is TGCGCCAGCAGCTTGGATCCGGGAAGTAGGGACAATGAGCAGTTCTTC.